The subject of this entry is one T cell receptor beta chain. CDR1 and CDR2 (germline): SEHNR, FQNEAQ (reference sequence). The CDR3 runs to 15 residues. The junction had 9 bases not matched to a gene; V was cut back by 5 bases and J by 3 bases. This sample was taken from a study of control samples from healthy donors and cancer patients. Using immunoSEQ multiplex PCR, the repertoire was profiled, and TCRdb retains in-frame clones only, with some absent. The sample shows roughly 130,000 clones, approximately 90% of them seen only once. The sample consisted of blood. The chain uses TRBV7-9 and TRBJ2-7; TRBD2 matches at 8 bases. The sequence came from a man younger than 35 in good health. The CDR3 sequence is CASSPTLAVDYEQYF. The CDR3, as DNA: TGTGCCAGCAGCCCAACACTAGCGGTGGACTACGAGCAGTACTTC.